Described below is a single T cell receptor beta chain sequence and its context. Its matching antigen is unknown. A multiplex PCR was run with 60 Vbeta primers and 13 Jbeta primers. Sequencing used immunoSEQ multiplex PCR; TCRdb keeps in-frame clones, though not all of them. In the table there are approximately 180,000 clones, 70% to 90% of which are singletons. CDR1 MNHEY and CDR2 SMNVEV come from the germline V gene (reference sequence). The CDR3 is made up of 17 amino acids. V lost 3 bases to trimming and J lost 2 bases; unmatched junction nucleotides: 7. The sample comes from a study of cytomegalovirus exposure and HLA in healthy donors. Study-wide points: For most subjects, TCR beta sequences were reported to predict HLA-A and HLA-B alleles with accuracy.

Sequencing was performed on PBMCs. The TCR was taken from a woman in her 30s in good health and CMV-seronegative. This chain links TRBV27 with TRBJ2-2, with 9 positions matching TRBD2. The CDR3 DNA sequence: TGTGCCAGCAGTTTTGCGGGGGGGGGCTTAAACACCGGGGAGCTGTTTTTT. It codes for CASSFAGGGLNTGELFF.